This T cell receptor beta chain was documented in a study of T cells in Graves' hyperthyroidism and ophthalmopathy. About the research overall: Peripheral blood was obtained at initial diagnosis, preceding any treatment.

Overall study findings and caveats: Researchers found most expanded thyroid clonotypes above 0.001 in blood as well.

No progression to ophthalmopathy during 18 months of follow-up defined stable disease. The study enrolled patients aged 18 to 65 with newly diagnosed hyperthyroidism of under 2 months' duration. In regard to this clonotype: The antigen is undetermined.

CDR3 length: 13 amino acids. CDR1 and CDR2 from the germline V gene are DFQATT and SNEGSKA (reference sequence). V lost 6 bases to trimming and J lost 3 bases; unmatched junction nucleotides: 7. The source material, RNA transcripts, was used to amplify TCR beta CDR3 regions. Using the HTBI primer set, a first-round RT-PCR was run on the TCR CDR3. TCRdb passed the multiplex PCR reads through MiXCR, listing each CDR3 protein once. Among 370,000 or so distinct CDR3 sequences listed, around a quarter were seen once. The sequenced sample was blood. This chain links TRBV20-1 with TRBJ1-1; TRBD1 matches 7 bases. This sequence was found in a man aged 50 to 59 with Graves' hyperthyroidism. In DNA, the CDR3 is TGCAGTGCCCGAACAGGGGTTGACACTGAAGCTTTCTTT. Translated, it gives CSARTGVDTEAFF.